This TCR beta chain derives from a study of blood T cell repertoires in COVID-19 (dated by TCRdb to 2020 to 2021). Regarding the complete study: Samples covering the acute and convalescent phases of COVID-19 were provided by collaborators in the United States, Italy and Spain. The prospective study material was composed of cDNA or gDNA derived from T cells, B-cell-depleted T cells, or PBMCs. The dataset comprised deeply sampled blood TCRbeta repertoires from subjects exposed to, actively infected with, or recovered from COVID-19. The repertoires were made available in a free public database intended to serve as a resource for research on the immune response to SARS-CoV-2. The samples were drawn from two sources: the first 160 participants of the ongoing ImmuneRACE study, and some 1,300 subjects contributed by 6 global collaborators. Sample metadata almost always included a de-identified subject ID, COVID-19 status, age in years and sex. Where available, HLA class I and class II types were obtained from metadata supplied by the sample provider rather than from assay-based typing.

Sequences LNHDA (CDR1) and SQIVND (CDR2) are obtained from the germline V gene (reference sequence). CDR3 length: 13 amino acids, cysteine to phenylalanine. Only the CDR3 region is kept as DNA, spanning 39 bases read in frame from base 1. At the junction V is shortened by 9 bases and J by 5 bases, with 16 bases in between. In Seattle, one collaborating source enrolled patients while the infection was active and tracked those patients longitudinally over the course of disease. Each collaborating institution followed its own protocols to collect whole blood in K2EDTA tubes. For TCRbeta analysis, collaborator samples were shipped as frozen whole blood, as isolated PBMCs, or as DNA extracted from either sample type. For this clone: The specificity of this receptor is unknown. No per-base quality is available; no much larger clone lies one base away.

TCRbeta CDR3 regions were amplified from genomic DNA by means of the immunoSEQ Assay, a bias-controlled multiplex PCR. Processing in the source paper ran as follows. Within the assay, amplification of reference gene primers was used to estimate how many nucleated cells each sample contained. Sequence reads were collapsed and filtered to measure the absolute abundance of every unique TCRbeta CDR3 rearrangement. Productive Simpson clonality was computed per sample as the square root of Simpson's diversity index over productive rearrangements. Imported from immuneACCESS, the table was reduced by TCRdb to in-frame sequences with V and J called. These copies leave out some clones; in studies compared against another copy, an unresolved V gene accounts for under half, and the cause of the remainder is not known. That table furnishes V, J and clone size, whereas the DNA furnished D and trimming. The sample table contains about 200,000 clones; only one count was recorded for approximately 86% of them. About 0.95% of the sample is held by the ten biggest clonotypes.

The paper's findings and limits, for the study overall: Clinical and demographic metadata were provided uncurated, with the amount varying by source and participant.

The chain links TRBV19 with TRBJ1-1; TRBD1 is perhaps the D gene, given 6 matching bases. The TCR comes from a man aged 55 to 70 with COVID-19, enrolled during active disease. Material for sequencing was peripheral blood. The DNA is TGTGCCAGAAATACAGGGTTTTGGACTGAAGCTTTCTTT. This encodes CARNTGFWTEAFF.